What follows are 9 T cell receptor beta chains derived from one specimen sequenced in a study of T cell clones after liver transplantation. Clones were sequenced by immunoSEQ multiplex PCR, and TCRdb holds only the in-frame ones, with some missing. This repertoire shows 68,000 or so clones, around 92% found once; its top ten account for 0.85% to 1%. The source was CD4+ T cells from blood, collected approximately 27 months after liver transplant. All receptors derive from a human patient who received a liver transplant. The graft donor may have given rise to some T cells.

J is TRBJ2-2 and V is TRBV15, with D possibly matching TRBD2 (6 bases). CDR3 length equals 17 residues. The germline gives CDR1 LNHNV, CDR2 YYDKDF (reference sequence). Trimming stripped 2 bases from V and 4 bases from J, with 17 bases between. The CDR3 loop reads CATSRIPAGYGTGELFF. The CDR3 DNA follows: TGTGCCACCAGCAGAATTCCGGCGGGATACGGCACCGGGGAGCTGTTTTTT.

The chain employs TRBV6-6 and TRBJ2-2, with TRBD2 identical over 10 bases. Germline trimming cut 10 bases from V and 4 bases from J; bases unmatched to any gene: 6. The CDR3 spans 14 residues. From germline, CDR1 is MNHNY and CDR2 SVGAGI (reference sequence). CDR3 sequence: CATKREGSTGELFF. As DNA, the CDR3 is TGTGCCACCAAGCGGGAGGGAAGCACCGGGGAGCTGTTTTTT.

As DNA, the CDR3 is TGTGCCAGTAGTCTCGGACAGACGATCACCGGGGAGCTGTTTTTT. Amino acids: CASSLGQTITGELFF. The J gene is TRBJ2-2, the V gene TRBV19; a weak D match, TRBD1 (6 bases). Germline V gene data show CDR1 as LNHDA and CDR2 as SQIVND (reference sequence). The CDR3 length is 15 residues. With 5 bases removed from V and 4 bases from J, the gap between germline ends came to 14 bases.

The rearrangement links TRBV7-9 to TRBJ1-3, with D unresolved. V gave up 4 bases and J gave up 1 base, with 14 bases separating them. CDR1 is SEHNR, CDR2 FQNEAQ, per germline (reference sequence). This CDR3 is 16 amino acids long. The CDR3 coding sequence is TGTGCCAGCAGCTCAGAGGCAGGAGGATCTGGAAACACCATATATTTT. This codes for CASSSEAGGSGNTIYF.

The chain employs TRBV5-1 and TRBJ2-3, with D possibly matching TRBD1 (6 bases). V lost 0 bases, J lost 5 bases, and 10 bases lay in between. This CDR3 is built from 14 residues. CDR1 is SGHRS and CDR2 is YFSETQ in the germline V gene. The DNA for the CDR3 is TGCGCCAGCAGCTTGGAACAGGGCAGAGATACGCAGTATTTT. The encoded protein is CASSLEQGRDTQYF.

This clone occurred once. The chain has TRBV7-9 and TRBJ1-5; no clear D. The germline gives CDR1 SEHNR, CDR2 FQNEAQ (reference sequence). The CDR3 totals 14 residues. The germline V and J ends were trimmed by 5 bases and 0 bases, with 8 bases remaining between them. The DNA of the CDR3 is TGTGCCAGCAGCCGAACAGATAGCAATCAGCCCCAGCATTTT. Encoded protein: CASSRTDSNQPQHF.

The rearrangement uses TRBV11-3 and TRBJ2-2, with no clear D. CDR1 SGHNT and CDR2 YENEEA come from the germline V gene. Trimming took off 5 bases at V and 2 bases at J, with 9 bases between the two ends. This CDR3 region has 14 residues. The CDR3: CASSGITNTGELFF. CDR3 sequence (DNA): TGTGCCAGCAGCGGGATTACCAACACCGGGGAGCTGTTTTTT. Based on the CDR3 plus reference TRBV11-3 and TRBJ2-2, the full variable domain is EAGVVQSPRYKIIEKKQPVAFWCNPISGHNTLYWYLQNLGQGPELLIRYENEEAVDDSQLPKDRFSAERLKGVDSTLKIQPAELGDSAVYLCASSGITNTGELFFGEGSRLTVL.

The rearrangement joins TRBV14 to TRBJ2-1; TRBD2 aligns across 7 bases. The V gene end was trimmed by 1 base and the J gene end by 4 bases; junction bases not matched to a gene: 4. The length of the CDR3 is 15 residues. Germline values: CDR1 SGHDN, CDR2 FVKESK. The CDR3, as DNA: TGTGCCAGCAGCCAAGTGACTAGCCGTTACAATGAGCAGTTCTTC. This codes for CASSQVTSRYNEQFF.

This chain joins TRBV7-2 and TRBJ2-1; 10 nucleotides agree with TRBD2. In germline, CDR1 is SGHTA, CDR2 FQGNSA. The junction had 4 bases not matched to a gene; V was cut back by 0 bases and J by 5 bases. This CDR3 comprises 16 residues. DNA of the CDR3: TGTGCCAGCAGCTTAGCGGGTCTAGCGGGGGACAATGAGCAGTTCTTC. Translating gives CASSLAGLAGDNEQFF.